This paragraph reports one TCR beta chain. Its target is unknown. Germline V CDR1 and CDR2: SNHLY, FYNNEI. Trimming took off 6 bases at V and 3 bases at J, with 21 bases between the two ends. The CDR3 sequence is 16 residues long. The data belong to a study of identical twins. Overall study results and limits: Within cord blood, abundant beta clonotypes carried fewer insertions, but memory repertoires showed no such trend.

Using its own MiXCR run on the 5' RACE reads, TCRdb lists one record per CDR3 protein. Among roughly 1.6 million distinct CDR3 sequences listed, 25% to 35% were seen once. The chain has TRBV2 and TRBJ2-7; TRBD2 might be the D (6 bases). This receptor was taken from a newborn girl in good health. The sequenced material came from cord blood. In DNA, the CDR3 is TGTGCCAGCAGGAGAACCGGGGGTGAGGCTCACTACGAGCAGTACTTC. This sequence encodes CASRRTGGEAHYEQYF. The full variable domain, in which reference TRBV2 and TRBJ2-7 provide the parts outside the CDR3, is EPEVTQTPSHQVTQMGQEVILRCVPISNHLYFYWYRQILGQKVEFLVSFYNNEISEKSEIFDDQFSVERPDGSNFTLKIRSTKLEDSAMYFCASRRTGGEAHYEQYFGPGTRLTVT.